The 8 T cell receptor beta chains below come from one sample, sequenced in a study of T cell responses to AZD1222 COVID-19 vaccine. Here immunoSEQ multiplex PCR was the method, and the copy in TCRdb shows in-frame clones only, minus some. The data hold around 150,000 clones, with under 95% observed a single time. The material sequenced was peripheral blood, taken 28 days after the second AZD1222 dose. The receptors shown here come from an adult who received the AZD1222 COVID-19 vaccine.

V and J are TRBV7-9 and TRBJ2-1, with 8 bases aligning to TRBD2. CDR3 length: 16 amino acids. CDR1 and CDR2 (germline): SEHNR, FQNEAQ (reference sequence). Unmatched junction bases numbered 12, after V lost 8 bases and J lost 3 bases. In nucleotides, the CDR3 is TGTGCCAGCCACCGGACAGCGGGAGATTTCTACAATGAGCAGTTCTTC. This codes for CASHRTAGDFYNEQFF. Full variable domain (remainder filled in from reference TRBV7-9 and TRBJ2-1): DTGVSQNPRHKITKRGQNVTFRCDPISEHNRLYWYRQTLGQGPEFLTYFQNEAQLEKSRLLSDRFSAERPKGSFSTLEIQRTEQGDSAMYLCASHRTAGDFYNEQFFGPGTRLTVL.

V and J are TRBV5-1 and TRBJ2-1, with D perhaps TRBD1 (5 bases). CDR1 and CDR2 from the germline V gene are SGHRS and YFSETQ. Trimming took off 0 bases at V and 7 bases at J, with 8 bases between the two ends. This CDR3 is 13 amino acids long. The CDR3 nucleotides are TGCGCCAGCAGCTTGGGACAGAGGAATGAGCAGTTCTTC. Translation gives CASSLGQRNEQFF.

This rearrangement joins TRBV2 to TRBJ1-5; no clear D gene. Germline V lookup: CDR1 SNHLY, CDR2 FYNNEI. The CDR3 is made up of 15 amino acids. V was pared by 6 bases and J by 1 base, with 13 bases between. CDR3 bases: TGTGCCAGCAGCCGTAGATCTAGGAGCAATCAGCCCCAGCATTTT. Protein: CASSRRSRSNQPQHF.

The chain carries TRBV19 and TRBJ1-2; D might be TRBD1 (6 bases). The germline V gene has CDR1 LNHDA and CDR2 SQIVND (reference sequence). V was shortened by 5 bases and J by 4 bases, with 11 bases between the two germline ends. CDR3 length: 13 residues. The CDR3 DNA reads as TGTGCCAGTAGTTCACGGGACACCTATGGCTACACCTTC. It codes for CASSSRDTYGYTF. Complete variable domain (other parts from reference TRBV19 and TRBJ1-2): DGGITQSPKYLFRKEGQNVTLSCEQNLNHDAMYWYRQDPGQGLRLIYYSQIVNDFQKGDIAEGYSVSREKKESFPLTVTSAQKNPTAFYLCASSSRDTYGYTFGSGTRLTVV.

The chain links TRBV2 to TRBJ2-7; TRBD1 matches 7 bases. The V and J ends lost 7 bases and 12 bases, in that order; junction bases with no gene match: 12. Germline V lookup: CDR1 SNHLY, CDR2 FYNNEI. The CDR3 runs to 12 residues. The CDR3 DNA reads TGTGCCAGCACCCCTGGGGGACAGCGTCGGTACTTC. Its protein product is CASTPGGQRRYF.

CDR3 region: CASAAEHSNQPQHF. The CDR3 DNA reads TGTGCCAGCGCTGCGGAGCATAGCAATCAGCCCCAGCATTTT. This sequence joins TRBV6-5 and TRBJ1-5; D call uncertain. Germline V gives CDR1 MNHEY, CDR2 SVGAGI. Trimming took 8 bases from V and 0 from J, leaving 11 bases between them. CDR3 length equals 14 residues.

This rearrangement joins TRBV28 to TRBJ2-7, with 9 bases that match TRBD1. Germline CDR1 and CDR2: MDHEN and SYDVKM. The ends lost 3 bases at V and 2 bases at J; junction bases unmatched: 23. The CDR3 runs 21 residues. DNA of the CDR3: TGTGCCAGCAGTTTTAGTATCATGGGACAGGGTTTTTTCGCGGGGCCCTACGAGCAGTACTTC. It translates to CASSFSIMGQGFFAGPYEQYF.

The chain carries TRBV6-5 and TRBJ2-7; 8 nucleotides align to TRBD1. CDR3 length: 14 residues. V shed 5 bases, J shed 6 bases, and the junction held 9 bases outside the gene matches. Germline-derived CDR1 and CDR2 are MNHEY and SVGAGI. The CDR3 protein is CASSPGTGGSEQYF. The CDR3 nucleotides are TGTGCCAGCAGTCCAGGCACAGGGGGTTCCGAGCAGTACTTC.